Below, 14 T cell receptor beta chains from the same sample are listed, as sequenced in a study of regulatory T cells in long-lasting Graves disease (dated by TCRdb to the early 2020s). Library construction relied on multiplex PCR. These reads were obtained on an Illumina HiSeq 4000. CDR3 regions were amplified by Arm-PCR with iRepertoire HTBI primers to construct TCR beta libraries. TCRdb redid the processing of the public reads, applying fastp at Q25 and MiXCR, and retained in-frame beta chains. Here each entry gathers all rows of one CDR3 protein and keeps the most common genes and DNA. The sample table contains 450,000 to 600,000 distinct CDR3 sequences; only one count was recorded for around an eighth of them. 10% of the sample lies in the top ten. What this sample's time point label stands for: newly diagnosed GD, antithyroid drugs for less than 3 months. RNA was extracted from PBMCs in TRIzol for both TCR sequencing and RNA sequencing.

Separately, the same data were catalogued under a study of T cells in Graves' hyperthyroidism and ophthalmopathy.

The sample in question was peripheral blood mononuclear cells (PBMCs), obtained at new diagnosis, from a patient treated with antithyroid drugs. Source of these receptors: a man aged 30-40 years with Graves disease. Donor details come from another sample of the same person, matched by shared clones.

This clonotype was counted a few times. The genes are TRBV20-1 and TRBJ2-1; D gene ambiguous. Trimming left V 2 bases short and J 6 bases short, with 11 bases between. This CDR3 comprises 13 residues. Germline V gene data show CDR1 as DFQATT and CDR2 as SNEGSKA (reference sequence). Here the CDR3 reads CSARNQPGNEQFF. The CDR3 region has the DNA TGCAGTGCTAGAAACCAGCCCGGCAATGAGCAGTTCTTC.

This clonotype was detected many times. The V call is TRBV20-1, the J call TRBJ2-1; D might be TRBD1 (5 bases). This CDR3 contains 15 residues. CDR1 is DFQATT and CDR2 is SNEGSKA in the germline V gene (reference sequence). Trimming cost V 1 base and J 9 bases, with 19 bases left between them. The CDR3 loop is CSARGQGGIWGEQFF. The CDR3 region has the DNA TGCAGTGCTAGAGGGCAGGGTGGAATATGGGGTGAGCAGTTCTTC.

The gene calls are TRBV5-5 and TRBJ2-1; 8 positions match TRBD2. CDR1 SGHKS and CDR2 YYEKEE come from the germline V gene (reference sequence). The ends lost 4 bases at V and 5 bases at J; junction bases unmatched: 8. The CDR3 is 15 amino acids. This CDR3 reads CASSLVLAGHNEQFF. CDR3 DNA: TGTGCCAGCAGCCTCGTGTTAGCGGGGCACAATGAGCAGTTCTTC.

There are many counts of this clonotype. This rearrangement joins TRBV18 to TRBJ2-7; either TRBD1 or TRBD2 may fit D (5 bases each). V lost 6 bases, J lost 1 base, and 13 bases lay in between. This CDR3 is 14 amino acids long. Per the germline V gene, CDR1 is KGHSH and CDR2 is LQKENI. Here the CDR3 DNA reads TGTGCCAGCTCCCCCGGGACCAAGTCCTACGAGCAGTACTTC. This sequence encodes CASSPGTKSYEQYF. Filled out from reference TRBV18 and TRBJ2-7, the complete variable domain reads NAGVMQNPRHLVRRRGQEARLRCSPMKGHSHVYWYRQLPEEGLKFMVYLQKENIIDESGMPKERFSAEFPKEGPSILRIQQVVRGDSAAYFCASSPGTKSYEQYFGPGTRLTVT.

The chain uses TRBV27 and TRBJ2-3, with D possibly matching TRBD2 (6 bases). Germline V gene data show CDR1 as MNHEY and CDR2 as SMNVEV (reference sequence). This CDR3 contains 16 residues. The V gene lost 0 bases and the J gene lost 3 bases, with 13 bases spanning the gap. The CDR3 DNA follows: TGTGCCAGCAGTTTATCAATAGCGGTCGGGACAGATACGCAGTATTTT. This codes for CASSLSIAVGTDTQYF.

This clonotype has a count of ten or more. At one end the junction does not follow the germline gene, possibly because of a read error. The CDR3: CASSYDSYEQYF. CDR3 coding DNA: TGTGCCAGCAGCTACGACAGCTACGAGCAGTACTTC. The chain is built from TRBV5-1 and TRBJ2-7, with D possibly being TRBD1 (5 bases). The germline V gene has CDR1 SGHRS and CDR2 YFSETQ. The length of the CDR3 is 12 residues.

The CDR3 loop is CSVARLAGGGEQFF. For the CDR3, the DNA is TGCAGCGTTGCGCGACTAGCGGGAGGGGGTGAGCAGTTCTTC. V is TRBV29-1 and J is TRBJ2-1, with TRBD2 identical over 14 bases. Per germline, CDR1 SQVTM and CDR2 ANQGSEA. J lost 9 bases, V lost 4 bases, and 5 bases had no gene match. The CDR3 runs 14 residues.

This clonotype was seen many times. The rearrangement uses TRBV6-5 and TRBJ1-1, with D maybe TRBD1 (5 bases). CDR1 MNHEY and CDR2 SVGAGI come from the germline V gene. CDR3 size: 15 residues. Trimming removed 4 bases from V and 3 bases from J, with 15 bases in between. The CDR3 loop is CASSSGLRGYTEAFF. In nucleotides, the CDR3 is TGTGCCAGCAGTTCCGGCCTTCGGGGCTACACTGAAGCTTTCTTT.

This clonotype was counted ten times or more. The chain recombines TRBV12-5 with TRBJ1-2; TRBD1 agrees at 7 bases. V was clipped by 1 base and J by 2 bases; unmatched bases: 4. The CDR3 is 15 amino acids. The germline V gene has CDR1 LGHNT and CDR2 FRNRAP. CDR3 in DNA: TGTGCTAGTGGTTTGGGACAGGGAGAAAACTATGGCTACACCTTC. Translated, it gives CASGLGQGENYGYTF.

This clonotype was observed at least ten times. J is TRBJ2-1 and V is TRBV2; the match to TRBD2 covers 15 bases. In germline, CDR1 is SNHLY, CDR2 FYNNEI. This CDR3 is 17 amino acids long. The J segment lost 0 bases and the V segment lost 6 bases, leaving 3 bases of the junction unmatched. The CDR3 coding sequence is TGTGCCAGCAGCCCGGGACTAGCGGGAGGCTCCTACAATGAGCAGTTCTTC. This translates into CASSPGLAGGSYNEQFF.

This clonotype came up a few times. V gene TRBV29-1 combines with J gene TRBJ2-7; D may be TRBD1 or TRBD2 (5 bases each). Between the trimmed V and J ends, which lost 3 bases and 0 bases, there was a span of 9 bases. This CDR3 spans 13 amino acids. Germline V gives CDR1 SQVTM, CDR2 ANQGSEA. DNA of the CDR3: TGCAGCGTTGAGGCAGGGAGCTCCTACGAGCAGTACTTC. It encodes CSVEAGSSYEQYF.

This clonotype was seen a handful of times. CDR3 nucleotides: TGTGCCAGTAGTATGCAGGGGACCAAAAACATTCAGTACTTC. Protein: CASSMQGTKNIQYF. The chain carries TRBV19 and TRBJ2-4; D might be TRBD1 (6 bases). Germline CDR1 LNHDA, CDR2 SQIVND (reference sequence). The CDR3 extends over 14 amino acids. With 3 bases removed from V and 2 bases from J, the gap between germline ends came to 8 bases.

This chain links TRBV27 with TRBJ2-3, with unresolved D. This CDR3 is 13 amino acids long. The germline V gene has CDR1 MNHEY and CDR2 SMNVEV (reference sequence). V dropped 7 bases and J dropped 5 bases, with 13 bases sitting between them. CDR3 DNA sequence: TGTGCCAGCACCGAACTATCTGGAGATACGCAGTATTTT. Translated, it gives CASTELSGDTQYF.

In its sample, this clonotype was seen many times. The CDR3 sequence: CASSPASVYGYTF. Here the CDR3 DNA reads TGTGCCAGCAGCCCGGCCAGCGTCTATGGCTACACCTTC. The gene calls are TRBV12-3 or TRBV12-4 and TRBJ1-2; D gene uncertain. The CDR3 covers 13 residues. V was clipped by 6 bases and J by 4 bases, with 12 bases between them.